The clone carrying this T cell receptor (beta chain) was observed a few times. The data originate from a study of blood T cells in healthy people across ages. Study-wide context: Template switching captured about one barcoded beta molecule per two T cells.

V gave up 0 bases and J gave up 3 bases, with 8 bases separating them. CDR3 size: 13 residues. Germline V gives CDR1 DFQATT, CDR2 SNEGSKA (reference sequence). Primers used in a second PCR of about 6 to 11 cycles were a sample-barcoded 5' primer and a J-beta primer mix. Each cDNA was tagged by a template-switch adaptor containing 12 random nucleotides. TCRdb ran MiXCR on the 5' RACE reads and lists one entry per CDR3 protein. The table includes 650,000 to 700,000 distinct CDR3 sequences, roughly half detected once. Donation came from healthy Caucasian individuals in Russia who were aged about 6 to 100. Samples each yielded at least 6 micrograms of total RNA.

The origin of this receptor is a woman of 80 years or more in good health. V and J are TRBV20-1 and TRBJ1-2; D ambiguous. Source material: blood. The CDR3 reads CSARDLRDYGYTF. CDR3 nucleotides: TGCAGTGCTAGAGATTTGAGGGACTATGGCTACACCTTC.